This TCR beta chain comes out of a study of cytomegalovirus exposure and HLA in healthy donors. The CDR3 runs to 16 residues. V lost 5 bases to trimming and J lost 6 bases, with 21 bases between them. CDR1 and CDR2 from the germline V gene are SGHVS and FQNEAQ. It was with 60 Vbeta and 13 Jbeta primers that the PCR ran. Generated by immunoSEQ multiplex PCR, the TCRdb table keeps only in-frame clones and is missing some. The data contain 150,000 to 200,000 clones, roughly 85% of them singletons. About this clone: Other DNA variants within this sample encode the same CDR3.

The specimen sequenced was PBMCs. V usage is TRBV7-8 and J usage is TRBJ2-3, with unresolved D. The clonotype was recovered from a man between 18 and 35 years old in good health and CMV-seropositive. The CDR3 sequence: CASSTSGFTTSDTQYF. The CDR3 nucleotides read TGTGCCAGCAGCACATCCGGGTTTACTACTTCGGATACGCAGTATTTT.